The rows below give T cell receptor beta chains drawn from one sample of a study of T cells in localized non-small cell lung cancer. Some clones are missing from TCRdb's copy, which holds only in-frame ones; the method was immunoSEQ multiplex PCR. The table records about 72,000 clones, less than 85% of them present only once. The specimen was peripheral blood, collected before any cancer treatment. The receptors derive from a female donor older than 55 with stage I lung adenocarcinoma. CDR3s include the opening cysteine and the closing phenylalanine or tryptophan. D genes are given only for firm matches. The size of a clone is reported for some rows only, either as once, few or many, or as a class for expanded clones.

>.|TRBJ2-1|.|TRBV4-3
CASSQESGSYNEQFF
TGCGCCAGCAGCCAAGAGAGCGGCTCCTACAATGAGCAGTTCTTC
>few|TRBJ2-7|.|TRBV28
CASSLSGHAYEQYF
TGTGCCAGCAGTTTATCAGGACACGCCTACGAGCAGTACTTC
>once|TRBJ1-6|TRBD1|TRBV9
CASSRQGRRSPLHF
TGTGCCAGCAGTAGACAGGGCCGGAGGTCACCCCTCCACTTT
>.|TRBJ2-3|.|TRBV5-1
CASSLDAGPTDTQYF
TGCGCCAGCAGCTTGGATGCGGGACCCACAGATACGCAGTATTTT
>.|TRBJ1-1|.|TRBV6-1
CASSENRAEAFF
TGTGCCAGCAGTGAAAATAGGGCTGAAGCTTTCTTT
>.|TRBJ2-5|.|TRBV19
CASSPPGQETQYF
TGTGCCAGTAGTCCGCCGGGCCAAGAGACCCAGTACTTC
>.|TRBJ2-7|.|TRBV7-2
CASSPGTIGYEQYF
TGTGCCAGCAGCCCGGGAACAATCGGTTACGAGCAGTACTTC
>few|TRBJ2-5|.|TRBV27
CASSPRGARETQYF
TGTGCCAGCAGTCCCCGGGGGGCTCGCGAGACCCAGTACTTC
>.|TRBJ2-7|.|TRBV7-2
CASSLGVGDLYEQYF
TGTGCCAGCAGCTTAGGTGTAGGAGACCTCTACGAGCAGTACTTC
>.|TRBJ2-3|.|TRBV6-1
CASSYSTGGYF
TGTGCCAGCAGTTACAGCACAGGAGGGTATTTT
>medium-sized|TRBJ2-1|.|TRBV14
CASSQLRGSSYNEQFF
TGTGCCAGCAGCCAACTTCGGGGGAGCTCCTACAATGAGCAGTTCTTC
>.|TRBJ2-3|TRBD2|TRBV9
CASSVDSGRSSTDTQYF
TGTGCCAGCAGCGTGGATAGCGGGAGATCTAGCACAGATACGCAGTATTTT
>.|TRBJ2-2|.|TRBV5-1
CASSWGTPNTGELFF
TGCGCCAGCAGCTGGGGGACGCCGAACACCGGGGAGCTGTTTTTT
>once|TRBJ1-2|.|TRBV7-2
CASSLTPGTYGYTF
TGTGCCAGCAGCCTAACCCCAGGGACCTATGGCTACACCTTC
>few|TRBJ1-3|.|TRBV7-9
CASSSGYRETGNTIYF
TGTGCCAGCAGCTCGGGGTACAGGGAGACTGGAAACACCATATATTTT
>.|TRBJ1-6|TRBD1|TRBV5-5
CASSPPGQGALHF
TGTGCCAGCAGCCCGCCAGGACAGGGGGCCCTCCACTTT
>few|TRBJ2-5|TRBD2|TRBV19
CASSLSGTSGGQETQYF
TGTGCCAGTAGTTTGTCGGGTACTAGCGGGGGCCAAGAGACCCAGTACTTC
>.|TRBJ2-5|TRBD1|TRBV6-6
CASSTGQGVLGTQYF
TGTGCCAGCAGTACTGGACAGGGGGTCCTAGGGACCCAGTACTTC
>.|TRBJ1-3|TRBD1|TRBV19
CASTFTGTERGNTIYF
TGTGCCAGTACATTCACCGGGACAGAAAGAGGAAACACCATATATTTT
>.|TRBJ1-2|.|TRBV7-8
CASSSTGSNYGYTF
TGTGCCAGCAGCTCGACGGGGTCTAACTATGGCTACACCTTC
>.|TRBJ2-2|.|TRBV5-5
CASSRTVNTGELFF
TGTGCCAGCAGCCGGACAGTGAACACCGGGGAGCTGTTTTTT
>.|TRBJ1-1|.|TRBV5-5
CASSLEGRNTEAFF
TGTGCCAGCAGCTTGGAGGGCAGGAACACTGAAGCTTTCTTT
>.|TRBJ1-3|.|TRBV28
CASSLHRNGNTIYF
TGTGCCAGCAGTCTTCACCGTAATGGAAACACCATATATTTT
>.|TRBJ1-3|.|TRBV18
CASSPDVYSGNTIYF
TGTGCCAGCTCACCGGACGTGTACTCTGGAAACACCATATATTTT
>.|TRBJ2-5|TRBD2|TRBV6-6
CASRRGLAGVGETQYF
TGTGCCAGCAGGAGAGGACTAGCGGGAGTAGGAGAGACCCAGTACTTC
>.|TRBJ2-5|.|TRBV5-1
CASSSLGSGAETQYF
TGCGCCAGCAGCTCGCTCGGCTCGGGGGCAGAGACCCAGTACTTC
>.|TRBJ2-7|.|TRBV5-1
CASSPEGGSYEQYF
TGCGCCAGCAGCCCGGAAGGAGGCTCCTACGAGCAGTACTTC
>.|TRBJ2-2|.|TRBV5-1
CASSLAGNTGELFF
TGCGCCAGCAGCTTAGCAGGGAACACCGGGGAGCTGTTTTTT
>.|TRBJ1-2|.|TRBV5-6
CASSSGPSYGYTF
TGTGCCAGCAGCTCGGGTCCCTCCTATGGCTACACCTTC
>few|TRBJ1-6|.|TRBV5-4
CASSLGVEGDNSPLHF
TGTGCCAGCAGCTTGGGAGTCGAGGGGGATAATTCACCCCTCCACTTT
>.|TRBJ2-5|TRBD2|TRBV9
CASSVLAGVCETQYF
TGTGCCAGCAGCGTACTAGCGGGAGTGTGTGAGACCCAGTACTTC
>.|TRBJ2-6|.|TRBV6-6
CASRTQGSGANVLTF
TGTGCCAGCAGAACCCAGGGTTCTGGGGCCAACGTCCTGACTTTC
>few|TRBJ1-2|.|TRBV2
CASRDDQRGYTF
TGTGCCAGCAGGGACGATCAACGGGGCTACACCTTC
>.|TRBJ1-2|.|TRBV4-1
CATARTPTNYGYTF
TGCGCCACAGCCCGGACACCAACTAACTATGGCTACACCTTC
>.|TRBJ2-1|.|TRBV19
CASSMFRFNEQFF
TGTGCCAGTAGTATGTTCAGATTTAATGAGCAGTTCTTC
>.|TRBJ1-1|.|TRBV18
CASSPQGHTEAFF
TGTGCCAGCTCACCACAGGGGCACACTGAAGCTTTCTTT
>.|TRBJ2-3|TRBD2|TRBV28
CASSFGEGGTDTQYF
TGTGCCAGCAGTTTCGGGGAGGGCGGCACAGATACGCAGTATTTT
>once|TRBJ2-6|.|TRBV18
CASSPYREPGANVLTF
TGTGCCAGCTCACCATACAGGGAGCCTGGGGCCAACGTCCTGACTTTC
>.|TRBJ1-3|TRBD1|TRBV7-8
CASSSDRVYGNTIYF
TGTGCCAGCAGCTCAGACAGGGTATATGGAAACACCATATATTTT
>.|TRBJ2-7|TRBD1|TRBV15
CATSRNRGRTYEQYF
TGTGCCACCAGCAGGAACAGGGGGAGGACCTACGAGCAGTACTTC
>.|TRBJ1-5|.|TRBV21-1
CASSKSQKNQPQHF
TGTGCCAGCAGCAAAAGTCAGAAGAATCAGCCCCAGCATTTT
>.|TRBJ2-5|TRBD1|TRBV5-1
CASSFAGTGEETQYF
TGCGCCAGCAGCTTCGCCGGGACAGGGGAGGAGACCCAGTACTTC
>.|TRBJ1-1|.|TRBV7-9
CASSYLGGRNTEAFF
TGTGCCAGCAGTTACCTTGGAGGGCGGAACACTGAAGCTTTCTTT
>.|TRBJ1-1|.|TRBV11-3
CASSLEGQGHSTEAFF
TGTGCCAGCAGCTTAGAAGGCCAGGGGCACAGCACTGAAGCTTTCTTT
>.|TRBJ1-2|.|TRBV19
CASSEGEYYGYTF
TGTGCCAGTAGTGAGGGGGAGTACTATGGCTACACCTTC
>few|TRBJ1-1|.|TRBV5-6
CASSLSRDTEAFF
TGTGCCAGCAGCTTGAGTCGGGACACTGAAGCTTTCTTT
>once|TRBJ2-1|.|TRBV4-2
CASSQGSRPLGDEQFF
TGTGCCAGCAGCCAAGGGTCCCGTCCCCTTGGGGATGAGCAGTTCTTC
>once|TRBJ2-3|TRBD1|TRBV9
CASSVTGDGTDTQYF
TGTGCCAGCAGCGTCACAGGGGATGGCACAGATACGCAGTATTTT